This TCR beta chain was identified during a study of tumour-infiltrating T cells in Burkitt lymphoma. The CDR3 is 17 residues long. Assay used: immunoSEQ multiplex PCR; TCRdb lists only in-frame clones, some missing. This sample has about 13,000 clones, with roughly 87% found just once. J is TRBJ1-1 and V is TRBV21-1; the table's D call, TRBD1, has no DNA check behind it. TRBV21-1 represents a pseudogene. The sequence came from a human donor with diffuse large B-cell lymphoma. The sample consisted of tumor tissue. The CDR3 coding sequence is TGTGCCAGCAGCAAAAAAGACTCAGGGGGCGCGGGCACTGAAGCTTTCTTT. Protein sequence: CASSKKDSGGAGTEAFF.